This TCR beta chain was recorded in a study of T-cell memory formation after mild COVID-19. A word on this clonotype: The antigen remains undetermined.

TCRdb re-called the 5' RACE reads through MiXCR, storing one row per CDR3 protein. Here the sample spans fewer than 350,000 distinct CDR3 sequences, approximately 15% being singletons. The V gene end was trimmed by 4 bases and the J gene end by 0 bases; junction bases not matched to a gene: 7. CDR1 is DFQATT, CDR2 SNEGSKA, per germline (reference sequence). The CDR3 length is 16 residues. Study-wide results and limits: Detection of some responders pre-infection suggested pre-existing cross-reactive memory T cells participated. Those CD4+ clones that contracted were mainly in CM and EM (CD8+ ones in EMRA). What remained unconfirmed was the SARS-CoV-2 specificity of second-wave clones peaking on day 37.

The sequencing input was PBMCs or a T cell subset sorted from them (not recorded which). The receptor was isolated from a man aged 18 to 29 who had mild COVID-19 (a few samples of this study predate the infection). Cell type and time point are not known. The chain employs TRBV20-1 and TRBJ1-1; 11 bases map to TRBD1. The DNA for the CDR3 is TGCAGTGCTACGGGACAGGGGGGTTTCATGAACACTGAAGCTTTCTTT. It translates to CSATGQGGFMNTEAFF.